The clone carrying this T cell receptor (beta chain) was observed once. This entry comes from a study of blood T cell repertoires in COVID-19. Across the study: The analysed material was cDNA or gDNA that came from T cells, B-cell-depleted T cells, or PBMCs.

The table came from immunoSEQ multiplex PCR; TCRdb's copy has only in-frame clones and leaves some out. The top ten clones hold approximately 3.7% of a sample with approximately 140,000 clones, around 90% of them seen once. V shed 3 bases and J shed 5 bases, with 10 bases lying between them. The length of the CDR3 is 13 residues. Living in about 25 US areas, the participants were between roughly 18 and 90 years of age. The receptor was isolated from a woman between 40 and 55 years old who had been exposed to COVID-19. The chain combines TRBV12-3 or TRBV12-4 with TRBJ2-5; D perhaps matches TRBD2 (6 bases). Sequencing was carried out using PBMCs or T cells enriched from blood (not recorded which). CDR3 sequence reads: CASSFEGGETQYF. As DNA, the CDR3 is TGTGCCAGCAGTTTCGAGGGAGGTGAGACCCAGTACTTC.